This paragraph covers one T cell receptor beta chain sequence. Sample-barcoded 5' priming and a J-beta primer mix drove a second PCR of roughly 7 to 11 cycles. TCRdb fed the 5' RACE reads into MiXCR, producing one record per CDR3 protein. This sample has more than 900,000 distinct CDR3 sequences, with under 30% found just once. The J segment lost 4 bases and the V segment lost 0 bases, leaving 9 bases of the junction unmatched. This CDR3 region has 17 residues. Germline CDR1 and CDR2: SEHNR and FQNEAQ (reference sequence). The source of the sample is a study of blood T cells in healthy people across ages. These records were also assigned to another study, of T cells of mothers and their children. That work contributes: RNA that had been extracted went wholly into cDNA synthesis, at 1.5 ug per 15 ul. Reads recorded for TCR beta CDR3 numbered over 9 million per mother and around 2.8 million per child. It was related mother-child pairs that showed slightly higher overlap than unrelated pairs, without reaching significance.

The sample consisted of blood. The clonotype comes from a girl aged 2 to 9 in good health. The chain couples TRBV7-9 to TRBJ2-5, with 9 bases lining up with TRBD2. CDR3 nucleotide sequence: TGTGCCAGCAGCTTAGCGTCCCTAGCGGGGCCCTTAGAGACCCAGTACTTC. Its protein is CASSLASLAGPLETQYF. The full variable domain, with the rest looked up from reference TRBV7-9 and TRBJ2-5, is DTGVSQNPRHKITKRGQNVTFRCDPISEHNRLYWYRQTLGQGPEFLTYFQNEAQLEKSRLLSDRFSAERPKGSFSTLEIQRTEQGDSAMYLCASSLASLAGPLETQYFGPGTRLLVL.